This entry lists 29 T cell receptor beta chains sequenced from one sample in a study of blood T cell repertoires in COVID-19. Only in-frame clones appear in the TCRdb table, and some are missing; sequencing was by immunoSEQ multiplex PCR. This table has about 370,000 clones, approximately 92% appearing once. Sequenced: PBMCs or T cells enriched from blood (not recorded which). These receptors came from a man aged 18-30 years who had recovered from COVID-19.

This clone appeared a few times. The chain is built from TRBV5-1 and TRBJ2-1; D gene unclear. CDR1 and CDR2 from the germline V gene are SGHRS and YFSETQ. This CDR3 is built from 16 residues. V lost 0 bases to trimming and J lost 0 bases, with 10 bases between them. Here the CDR3 reads CASSLDPSSSYNEQFF. Here the CDR3 DNA reads TGCGCCAGCAGCTTGGACCCGTCGAGCTCCTACAATGAGCAGTTCTTC.

Only one count was recorded for this clone. The chain couples TRBV25-1 to TRBJ2-2; D is ambiguous. The CDR3 totals 15 residues. The V gene lost 0 bases and the J gene lost 1 base, with 6 bases spanning the gap. Germline values: CDR1 MGHDK, CDR2 SYGVNS. The CDR3 DNA is TGTGCCAGCAGTGAATATCACAAGAACACCGGGGAGCTGTTTTTT. This codes for CASSEYHKNTGELFF.

The chain recombines TRBV27 with TRBJ2-7; 15 bases are a match to TRBD2. This CDR3 is built from 18 residues. Germline values: CDR1 MNHEY, CDR2 SMNVEV (reference sequence). V trimming: 2 bases; J trimming: 2 bases; junction bases outside the gene matches: 7. DNA for the CDR3: TGTGCCAGCAGTTTAAGGGGACTAGCGGGAGGCCCGACCTACGAGCAGTACTTC. It specifies CASSLRGLAGGPTYEQYF.

The rearrangement links TRBV5-4 to TRBJ2-1; 8 positions match TRBD1. This CDR3 comprises 15 residues. The V gene's germline CDR1 is SGHNT and CDR2 YYREEE (reference sequence). V lost 2 bases to trimming and J lost 4 bases; unmatched junction nucleotides: 5. CDR3 bases: TGTGCCAGCAGCTTCGACAGGGGAGGTTACAATGAGCAGTTCTTC. As protein: CASSFDRGGYNEQFF.

V gene TRBV4-1 combines with J gene TRBJ2-7, with 11 nucleotides matching TRBD2. The ends lost 0 bases at V and 6 bases at J; junction bases unmatched: 4. This CDR3 has 15 residues. Germline V gene data show CDR1 as MGHRA and CDR2 as YSYEKL. The CDR3 DNA sequence: TGCGCCAGCAGCCAAGAGGCTAGCGGGAGGACCGAGCAGTACTTC. Its protein is CASSQEASGRTEQYF.

V usage is TRBV7-2 and J usage is TRBJ1-1; TRBD1 aligns across 8 bases. V shed 5 bases, J shed 4 bases, and the junction held 6 bases outside the gene matches. This CDR3 comprises 14 residues. Germline V CDR1 and CDR2: SGHTA, FQGNSA. The CDR3 DNA follows: TGTGCCAGCAGCCCGATCGACAGGGGCACTGAAGCTTTCTTT. Amino acid sequence: CASSPIDRGTEAFF.

The chain has TRBV27 and TRBJ1-6; TRBD1 aligns across 7 bases. Trimming removed 6 bases from V and 0 bases from J; junction bases left unmatched: 5. This CDR3 comprises 16 residues. Germline CDR1 is MNHEY and CDR2 is SMNVEV (reference sequence). The CDR3 here is CASSHRGPSYNSPLHF. The CDR3 region has the DNA TGTGCCAGCAGCCACAGGGGCCCCTCCTATAATTCACCCCTCCACTTT.

This chain links TRBV28 with TRBJ1-5; D gene ambiguous. CDR1 MDHEN and CDR2 SYDVKM come from the germline V gene. V was clipped by 3 bases and J by 7 bases, with 13 bases between them. The CDR3 covers 14 residues. The CDR3 protein is CASSFLGRFQPQHF. Here the CDR3 DNA reads TGTGCCAGCAGTTTTCTTGGCAGGTTCCAGCCCCAGCATTTT.

V usage is TRBV28 and J usage is TRBJ1-1, with 9 bases that match TRBD1. Germline CDR1 MDHEN, CDR2 SYDVKM. The CDR3 sequence is 12 residues long. CDR3 residues: CVTQGAYTEAFF. CDR3 sequence (DNA): TGTGTTACACAGGGGGCTTACACTGAAGCTTTCTTT.

The chain recombines TRBV7-2 with TRBJ1-6; 7 positions agree with TRBD1. Germline trimming cut 5 bases from V and 3 bases from J; bases unmatched to any gene: 4. Germline V gene data show CDR1 as SGHTA and CDR2 as FQGNSA. CDR3 length: 15 amino acids. CDR3: CASSIAGGYNSPLHF. CDR3 sequence (DNA): TGTGCCAGCAGCATTGCAGGGGGCTATAATTCACCCCTCCACTTT. Based on the CDR3 plus reference TRBV7-2 and TRBJ1-6, the full variable domain is GAGVSQSPSNKVTEKGKDVELRCDPISGHTALYWYRQSLGQGLEFLIYFQGNSAPDKSGLPSDRFSAERTGGSVSTLTIQRTQQEDSAVYLCASSIAGGYNSPLHFGNGTRLTVT.

The chain joins TRBV11-2 to TRBJ2-1; possibly TRBD2 for D (6 bases). CDR1 and CDR2 (germline): SGHAT, FQNNGV. V lost 5 bases and J 9 bases, leaving 14 bases between the germline ends. The CDR3 spans 13 residues. This chain's CDR3 is CASSILLRGEQFF. Here the CDR3 DNA reads TGTGCCAGCAGCATACTACTGCGGGGTGAGCAGTTCTTC.

The chain employs TRBV6-6 and TRBJ1-3; the match to TRBD1 covers 9 bases. Germline V CDR1 and CDR2: MNHNY, SVGAGI (reference sequence). The CDR3 is 16 residues long. J was trimmed by 4 bases and V by 5 bases; bases with no gene match: 9. This CDR3 reads CASSRKGTGLGNTIYF. In DNA form, the CDR3 reads TGTGCCAGCAGTCGAAAGGGGACAGGGTTAGGAAACACCATATATTTT.

The chain joins TRBV6-5 to TRBJ2-1; 9 nucleotides agree with TRBD1. The V segment lost 5 bases and the J segment 2 bases; nucleotides outside the gene matches: 4. Germline V gives CDR1 MNHEY, CDR2 SVGAGI. The CDR3 runs 15 residues. This chain's CDR3 is CASSNHRGPYNEQFF. CDR3 bases: TGTGCCAGCAGTAACCACAGGGGGCCCTACAATGAGCAGTTCTTC.

Worth noting for this clone: Within the sample, other DNA sequences also encode this same CDR3. This sequence joins TRBV18 and TRBJ1-1, with a possible D match to TRBD1 (5 bases). The germline gives CDR1 KGHSH, CDR2 LQKENI. V was shortened by 2 bases and J by 1 base, with 8 bases between the two germline ends. This CDR3 spans 14 amino acids. DNA for the CDR3: TGTGCCAGCTCACCAGGGCAGGGGAACACTGAAGCTTTCTTT. Translation: CASSPGQGNTEAFF.

The chain has TRBV28 and TRBJ2-1; 14 bases agree with TRBD2. Germline values: CDR1 MDHEN, CDR2 SYDVKM. V lost 4 bases to trimming and J lost 3 bases; unmatched junction nucleotides: 8. The CDR3 totals 18 residues. Here the CDR3 DNA reads TGTGCCAGCAGTTCCTCCGGGACTAGCGGGAGAGACTACAATGAGCAGTTCTTC. It is translated as CASSSSGTSGRDYNEQFF.

In DNA, the CDR3 is TGTGCCAGCAGCTTAGCGCTCGGGTCACCCCTCCACTTT. It yields the protein CASSLALGSPLHF. The chain uses TRBV7-8 and TRBJ1-6; D remains ambiguous. Germline V gene data show CDR1 as SGHVS and CDR2 as FQNEAQ. The CDR3 is made up of 13 amino acids. The V end was cut by 0 bases, the J end by 10 bases, with 7 bases between.

The chain recombines TRBV3-1 (or the pseudogene TRBV3-2) with TRBJ2-7, with D hard to call. Trimming shortened V by 0 bases and J by 3 bases, and 9 bases separated the two germline ends. Germline assignment: CDR1 LGHDT and CDR2 YNNKEL (reference sequence). The length of the CDR3 is 14 residues. The CDR3 here is CASSQDVFLYEQYF. CDR3 nucleotide sequence: TGTGCCAGCAGCCAAGACGTGTTCCTCTACGAGCAGTACTTC.

The genes are TRBV28 and TRBJ1-1; D remains unclear. The germline V gene encodes CDR1 MDHEN and CDR2 SYDVKM. Between the trimmed V and J ends, which lost 2 bases and 6 bases, there was a span of 10 bases. The CDR3 is 13 residues long. The CDR3 nucleotides read TGTGCCAGCAGTTTACCCCCAGTTGCTGAAGCTTTCTTT. It translates to CASSLPPVAEAFF.

The CDR3 protein is CASSEVPGRNTEAFF. Here the CDR3 DNA reads TGTGCCAGCAGTGAAGTTCCAGGTAGGAACACTGAAGCTTTCTTT. This rearrangement joins TRBV6-1 to TRBJ1-1; unclear D gene. The CDR3 extends over 15 amino acids. The germline V gene has CDR1 MNHNS and CDR2 SASEGT. Trimming left V 1 base short and J 1 base short, with 10 bases between.

This clone was picked up one time. This chain uses TRBV27 with TRBJ1-1; TRBD1 matches 10 bases. The V segment lost 3 bases and the J segment 6 bases; nucleotides outside the gene matches: 7. The CDR3 contains 15 residues. Germline V lookup: CDR1 MNHEY, CDR2 SMNVEV (reference sequence). Here the CDR3 DNA reads TGTGCCAGCAGTTTCTCCGGACAGGGGGATGCTGAAGCTTTCTTT. Translated: CASSFSGQGDAEAFF.

This sequence joins TRBV4-3 and TRBJ2-7; TRBD1 aligns across 7 bases. This CDR3 has 16 amino acids. The V segment lost 0 bases and the J segment 2 bases; nucleotides outside the gene matches: 7. Germline V CDR1 and CDR2: LGHNA, YSLEER. The CDR3 DNA is TGCGCCAGCAGCCAAGATGTGGGGCAGGGGGCCTACGAGCAGTACTTC. It codes for CASSQDVGQGAYEQYF.

The chain is built from TRBV6-2 or TRBV6-3 and TRBJ2-6; tentative D call: TRBD2 (5 bases). CDR1 MNHEY and CDR2 SVGEGT come from the germline V gene. The CDR3 spans 17 residues. Trimming shortened V by 4 bases and J by 0 bases, and 13 bases separated the two germline ends. Here the CDR3 DNA reads TGTGCCAGCAGTTCGCGGGCTGTTAGCTCTGGGGCCAACGTCCTGACTTTC. Protein sequence: CASSSRAVSSGANVLTF.

V usage is TRBV25-1 and J usage is TRBJ1-3, with 8 bases fitting TRBD1. Trimming removed 5 bases from V and 4 bases from J; junction bases left unmatched: 4. Per the germline V gene, CDR1 is MGHDK and CDR2 is SYGVNS. The CDR3 extends over 14 amino acids. The CDR3 DNA follows: TGTGCCAGCAGTAAGACAGGGGACGGAAACACCATATATTTT. Translating gives CASSKTGDGNTIYF.

V is TRBV14 and J is TRBJ1-2; D is unresolved. CDR1 SGHDN and CDR2 FVKESK come from the germline V gene. V was clipped by 3 bases and J by 2 bases, with 13 bases between them. The CDR3 extends over 15 amino acids. The CDR3, as DNA: TGTGCCAGCAGCCATGTGGGGAGGCTCAACTATGGCTACACCTTC. It codes for CASSHVGRLNYGYTF.

The chain joins TRBV28 to TRBJ2-7; 14 bases are a match to TRBD2. Germline V gene data show CDR1 as MDHEN and CDR2 as SYDVKM. CDR3 size: 17 residues. V lost 4 bases to trimming and J lost 12 bases; unmatched junction nucleotides: 17. The CDR3 protein is CASSSPLGLAGARVRYF. The CDR3 DNA reads TGTGCCAGCAGTTCGCCCCTGGGACTAGCGGGGGCCCGCGTCCGGTACTTC.

As concerns this clone: Other DNA sequences in this sample translate to the same CDR3. The chain employs TRBV9 and TRBJ2-1; TRBD1 matches at 8 bases. V lost 4 bases and J lost 0; bases outside the gene matches: 3. The length of the CDR3 is 15 residues. CDR1 is SGDLS, CDR2 YYNGEE, per germline. As DNA, the CDR3 is TGTGCCAGCAGCCGGACAGGGAGCTCCTACAATGAGCAGTTCTTC. This translates into CASSRTGSSYNEQFF.

As DNA, the CDR3 is TGTGCCAGCAGCCCGCATGGGGGGGCACGGGAGCAGTACTTC. Residues: CASSPHGGAREQYF. J is TRBJ2-7 and V is TRBV28, with D perhaps matching TRBD2 (7 bases). Trimming removed 6 bases from V and 7 bases from J, with 19 bases in between. Per the germline V gene, CDR1 is MDHEN and CDR2 is SYDVKM. CDR3 length: 14 residues.

The rearrangement uses TRBV27 and TRBJ1-1; TRBD1 is a possible D gene (5 bases). Trimming cost V 5 bases and J 5 bases, with 15 bases left between them. Germline V gives CDR1 MNHEY, CDR2 SMNVEV (reference sequence). CDR3 length: 14 amino acids. CDR3 DNA sequence: TGTGCCAGCAGTCCTCGGGCGGGGGGTACTGAAGCTTTCTTT. It is translated as CASSPRAGGTEAFF.

The genes are TRBV5-1 and TRBJ1-1, with 7 bases aligning to TRBD1. V dropped 1 base and J dropped 0; count of bases not matched to a gene: 9. Germline-derived CDR1 and CDR2 are SGHRS and YFSETQ. The CDR3 runs to 17 residues. In DNA, the CDR3 is TGCGCCAGCAGCTTGAGTCCAACAGGGGCTATGAACACTGAAGCTTTCTTT. Its protein is CASSLSPTGAMNTEAFF.